A single T cell receptor beta chain is shown here with its context. No antigen is known for it. These data belong to a study of CXCR3-negative and CXCR3-positive naive CD8 T cells. Findings and caveats of the study: TRB CDR3 hydrophobicity was greater in CXCR3-positive naive cells than in CXCR3-negative naive cells.

CDR3 length equals 15 residues. Germline assignment: CDR1 KGHSH and CDR2 LQKENI. UMI-labeled TRB cDNA libraries were prepared by 5' RACE. With the 5' RACE reads reprocessed, TCRdb shows one record per CDR3 protein and no DNA. The listing records about 98,000 distinct CDR3 sequences. Sequenced: naive CXCR3+ CD8+ T cells from blood. The subset was: CD45RO-CCR7+CD27+CD95- naive CD8+ T cells expressing CXCR3 (TNR3+). This rearrangement joins TRBV18 to TRBJ2-3. The TCR originated in a human donor in good health. Some clones in this sample may be carry-over from other donors' samples. The CDR3 protein is CASSQVGTSTDTQYF.